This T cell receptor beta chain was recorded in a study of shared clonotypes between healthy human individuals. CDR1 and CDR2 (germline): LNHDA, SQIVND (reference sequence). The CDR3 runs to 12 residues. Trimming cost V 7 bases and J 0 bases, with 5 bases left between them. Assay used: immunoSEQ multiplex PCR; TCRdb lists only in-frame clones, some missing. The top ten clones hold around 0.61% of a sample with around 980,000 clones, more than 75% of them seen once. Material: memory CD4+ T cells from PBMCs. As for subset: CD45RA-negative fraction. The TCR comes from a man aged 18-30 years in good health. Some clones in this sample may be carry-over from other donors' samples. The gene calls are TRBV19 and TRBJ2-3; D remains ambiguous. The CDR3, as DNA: TGTGCCAGTACTGGCAGCACAGATACGCAGTATTTT. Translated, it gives CASTGSTDTQYF.